A selection of T cell receptor beta chains follows, all from one sample in a study of blood T cells in healthy people across ages. TCRdb passed the 5' RACE reads through MiXCR, listing each CDR3 protein once. The sample yields more than 1.4 million distinct CDR3 sequences, roughly 40% seen once. Sequenced input: blood. The receptors shown here come from a woman under 30 in good health. CDR3s include the opening cysteine and the closing phenylalanine or tryptophan. The D gene is left open where the match is weak.

J gene	CDR3 length	D gene	V gene	CDR3 protein
TRBJ1-1	13	-	TRBV7-9	CASSLQLQGEAFF
TRBJ2-5	15	-	TRBV7-9	CASSLVVLTKETQYF
TRBJ2-3	15	-	TRBV6-1	CASSVDSTSTDTQYF
TRBJ2-3	16	-	TRBV7-2	CASSLVVGGSADTQYF
TRBJ2-3	13	-	TRBV7-9	CASSAPNQDTQYF
TRBJ2-3	16	TRBD2	TRBV3-1	CASSLLAGKSTDTQYF
TRBJ1-1	13	-	TRBV27	CASSSRENTEAFF
TRBJ2-4	14	TRBD2	TRBV29-1	CSVEVGTSRNIQYF
TRBJ1-6	14	TRBD1	TRBV5-5	CASSGTGSNSPLHF
TRBJ2-4	15	-	TRBV28	CASSLGRVSKNIQYF
TRBJ1-3	17	-	TRBV9	CASSPRGLESSGNTIYF
TRBJ2-4	16	-	TRBV12-5	CASGPSQGTRNFIQYF
TRBJ1-4	14	-	TRBV20-1	CSPESATSNEKLFF
TRBJ2-3	16	-	TRBV9	CASSVGGGQFTDTQYF
TRBJ2-4	17	TRBD1	TRBV9	CASSASPGQTAKNIQYF
TRBJ2-3	18	-	TRBV24-1	CATSDLRGTGVRADTQYF
TRBJ2-2	14	-	TRBV9	CASSRGGVTGELFF
TRBJ1-1	12	-	TRBV5-1	CASSIRGTEAFF
TRBJ2-1	12	-	TRBV12-3/TRBV12-4	CASSFRSNEQFF
TRBJ1-2	14	TRBD1	TRBV6-5	CASTRATGIYGYTF
TRBJ2-3	15	-	TRBV4-1	CASSQERAGADTQYF
TRBJ1-5	17	-	TRBV5-1	CASSLSQIPRSNQPQHF
TRBJ2-3	17	TRBD1	TRBV6-5	CASSYTGQGSLTDTQYF
TRBJ1-4	16	TRBD1	TRBV7-6	CASSLDSRQGGQKLFF
TRBJ2-7	13	TRBD1	TRBV12-3/TRBV12-4	CASRGTGRESQYF
TRBJ2-5	12	-	TRBV12-3/TRBV12-4	CASRTPGETQYF
TRBJ1-6	16	-	TRBV5-8	CASSRRGGSNNSPLHF
TRBJ1-5	16	TRBD1	TRBV7-9	CASSHQGQVGGQPQHF
TRBJ2-7	18	TRBD2	TRBV10-2	CASSERLAGGLTSYEQYF
TRBJ2-3	16	-	TRBV5-5	CASSLLQGRSSDTQYF
TRBJ2-1	19	TRBD2	TRBV7-9	CASGKRTSGGPQSRNEQFF
TRBJ2-7	11	-	TRBV3-1	CASSAATEQYF
TRBJ1-4	16	-	TRBV21-1	CASSKAGRGFNEKLFF